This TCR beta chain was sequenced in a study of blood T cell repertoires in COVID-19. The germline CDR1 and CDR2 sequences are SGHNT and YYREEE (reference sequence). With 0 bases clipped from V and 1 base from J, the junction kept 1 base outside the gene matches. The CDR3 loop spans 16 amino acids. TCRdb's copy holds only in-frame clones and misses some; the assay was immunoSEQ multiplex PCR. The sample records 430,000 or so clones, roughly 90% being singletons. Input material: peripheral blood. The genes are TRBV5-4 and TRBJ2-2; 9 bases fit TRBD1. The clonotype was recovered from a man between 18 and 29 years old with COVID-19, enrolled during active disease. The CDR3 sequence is CASSLGGQGNTGELFF. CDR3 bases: TGTGCCAGCAGCTTGGGGGGACAGGGGAACACCGGGGAGCTGTTTTTT.